This entry describes one T cell receptor (beta chain). Its antigen specificity is not known. There are no base qualities to consult, and no much larger clone falls within one base. The library came from 5' RACE. The instrument given in TCRdb is Illumina HiSeq 2500. A second roughly 6 to 12 cycle PCR used a sample-barcoded 5' primer and a J-beta primer mix. A template-switch 5' adaptor carrying 12 random nucleotides introduced a unique molecular identifier onto each TCR beta cDNA molecule. At least 2.5 million CDR3-containing paired-end reads were obtained from each sample. The Mint cDNA synthesis kit, primed by a TRBC-specific oligonucleotide, was used to synthesize first-strand cDNA from all RNA. Following uracil-DNA glycosylase treatment, a first 18-cycle PCR with universal primers M1SS and BC2_uni_R was performed on all cDNA. Per the source publication's procedure: Each sample was normalized by randomly selecting 1 million high-quality reads, each carrying a distinct molecular identifier. Reads sharing molecular identifiers were discarded rather than binned into consensus sequences. MiTCR, set to a Q25 quality threshold and the strictest error-elimination algorithm, was used for CDR3 identification, clonotype clustering and error correction. A nonparametric unseen species model with Euler transformation was used to estimate a lower bound on total TCR beta diversity. The raw public data were reprocessed by TCRdb itself: fastp quality trimming at Q25, MiXCR clonotype calling, in-frame beta chains only. Entries are consolidated by CDR3 protein sequence, retaining the most common genes and DNA. V and J calls and clone size were set by TCRdb, not the authors. The sample table shows about 670,000 distinct CDR3 sequences, and less than 45% are seen once. Around 30% of the sample comes from the top ten.

Inclusive of the bounding cysteine and phenylalanine, the CDR3 is 16 residues long. Only the CDR3 region is kept as DNA, spanning 48 bases read in frame from base 1. The trim is 5 bases for V and 11 bases for J, with a gap of 27 bases between the germline ends. As encoded in the germline V gene, CDR1 is SGHVS while CDR2 is FQNEAQ. Donors were approximately 42 systemically healthy Caucasian individuals from Russia aged roughly 6 to 95 years. Each donor gave approximately 9.3 milliliters of peripheral blood, collected into EDTA-treated Vacutainer tubes. Ficoll-Paque density-gradient centrifugation was used to isolate PBMCs, with at least 6.5 million per sample. Trizol reagent was used to extract total RNA from PBMCs, with at least 5.5 micrograms per sample. For every donor, flow cytometry on a PBMC aliquot measured the percentage of naive CD45RAhigh/CD27high T cells. This record comes from a study of blood T cells in healthy people across ages (dated by TCRdb to the mid-2010s). Some background on the complete study: In model experiments, roughly one uniquely barcoded TCR beta cDNA molecule per two T cells was captured by template switching. Age-related changes in TCR beta repertoire diversity were measured in the study by deep sequencing normalized with unique cDNA molecular identifiers. The donors were split into four age groups: young (average about 15 years), middle-aged (about 40), aged (more than 55) and long-lived (roughly 77). To avoid experimental bias, donors of different ages were distributed randomly across sequencing lanes. Using the same blood draw, the study looked at two additional independent replicas of 1 million unique cDNA reads for two donors, one aged 18 to 30 and the other aged 80 or older. What the authors observed across the whole study: Total diversity estimates from one million sequenced T cells were considered lower bounds and underestimates. Observed TCR beta diversity per million T cells fell roughly linearly with age, and a significant reduction was already apparent by age roughly 40. Since profiling was done on bulk unsorted PBMCs, naive and antigen-experienced compartments could not be conclusively compared. Compared with the aged group, the long-lived group had more naive CD4+ T cells, fewer expanded clones and increased TCR diversity, suggesting age selection. Because the CMV infection status of the donors was unknown, age-related changes in expanded clonotypes may potentially have been confounded. A strong correlation was found between observed TCR beta diversity and the percentage of naive T cells measured by flow cytometry.

The sequenced sample was blood. The rearrangement joined TRBV7-8 to TRBJ2-5; the D region may be TRBD1 or TRBD2, each matching 5 bases equally. This TCR was recovered from a man older than 75 in good health. CDR3 reads: CASSGPFRGPYNEQYF. Read as DNA, the sequence is TGTGCCAGCAGCGGCCCCTTCCGGGGACCCTACAATGAGCAGTACTTC.